Presented here are 20 T cell receptor beta chains from one specimen sequenced in a study of human T cells and chemical hapten exposure. TCRdb re-called the RACE reads with MiXCR, one entry per CDR3 protein. The sample lists more than 80,000 distinct CDR3 sequences; 10% to 11% were seen once. The time point denotes: pre-sensitization, week 0. Regarding treatment: therapeutic diphenylcyclopropenone sensitization with weekly scalp DPC. Source: whole blood, taken in connection with sensitization to the hapten diphenylcyclopropenone (DPC). The receptor source for this set is a woman aged 60-75 years with alopecia areata. Some clones in this sample may be carry-over from other donors' samples.

This clonotype was counted many times. This sequence joins TRBV3-1 and TRBJ1-6, with 9 bases identical to TRBD1. Looked up from germline, CDR1 is LGHDT and CDR2 is YNNKEL (reference sequence). The CDR3 is made up of 15 amino acids. V shed 2 bases, J shed 9 bases, and the junction held 5 bases outside the gene matches. CDR3 nucleotide sequence: TGTGCCAGCAGCCAACCCACAGGGGGCCCTTCACCCCTCCACTTT. It specifies CASSQPTGGPSPLHF.

The chain employs TRBV20-1 and TRBJ2-7, with D hard to call. The CDR3 spans 13 residues. The germline gives CDR1 DFQATT, CDR2 SNEGSKA (reference sequence). V gave up 3 bases and J gave up 7 bases, with 16 bases separating them. The CDR3 DNA reads TGCAGTGCTAGTGTGTCTGAACTTGGGGAGCAGTACTTC. Its translation is CSASVSELGEQYF.

The chain is built from TRBV4-1 and TRBJ2-5, with D maybe TRBD2 (7 bases). V was trimmed by 0 bases and J by 5 bases, leaving 13 bases between them. The CDR3 has 15 amino acids. Germline assignment: CDR1 MGHRA and CDR2 YSYEKL. The CDR3 region is CASSQDGGGLETQYF. Here the CDR3 DNA reads TGCGCCAGCAGCCAAGATGGGGGGGGGCTGGAGACCCAGTACTTC.

This clonotype was observed a handful of times. V gene TRBV5-4 combines with J gene TRBJ2-6; tentative D call: TRBD2 (5 bases). Trimming took 5 bases from V and 2 from J, leaving 11 bases between them. CDR3 length equals 15 residues. CDR1 is SGHNT, CDR2 YYREEE, per germline (reference sequence). The CDR3 DNA reads TGTGCCAGCAGATCCGTCGGGGCTGGGGCCAACGTCCTGACTTTC. This encodes CASRSVGAGANVLTF.

V and J are TRBV10-1 and TRBJ1-5, with 10 bases aligning to TRBD1. Germline V gives CDR1 WNHNN, CDR2 SYGVQD (reference sequence). This CDR3 region has 17 residues. Trimming removed 5 bases from V and 1 base from J; junction bases left unmatched: 8. The CDR3 DNA reads as TGCGCCAGCAGTCTCTCCGACAGGGGGCAGAGCAATCAGCCCCAGCATTTT. This gives the protein CASSLSDRGQSNQPQHF.

The V and J genes are TRBV30 and TRBJ1-1; D remains ambiguous. The CDR3 runs to 13 residues. Trimming removed 3 bases from V and 1 base from J, with 9 bases in between. Germline V gene data show CDR1 as GTSNPN and CDR2 as SVGIG (reference sequence). The CDR3 region is CAWSRGQNTEAFF. As DNA, the CDR3 is TGTGCCTGGAGCCGGGGTCAGAACACTGAAGCTTTCTTT.

A few counts support this clonotype. J is TRBJ2-5 and V is TRBV6-5, with D uncertain. CDR1 and CDR2 (germline): MNHEY, SVGAGI. This CDR3 is built from 13 residues. Trimming left V 6 bases short and J 3 bases short, with 11 bases between. CDR3 residues: CASRGTAKETQYF. The CDR3 bases are TGTGCCAGCAGGGGTACAGCCAAAGAGACCCAGTACTTC.

The sample holds a few counts of this clonotype. The chain has TRBV11-2 and TRBJ2-1, with 10 bases identical to TRBD2. Germline CDR1 is SGHAT and CDR2 is FQNNGV. Trimming at V came to 1 base and at J to 13 bases, leaving 10 bases not matched to a gene. The CDR3 sequence is 15 residues long. The CDR3 nucleotides are TGTGCCAGCAGCTTAGTTACTAGCGGGGTTCGCGAACAGTTCTTC. As protein: CASSLVTSGVREQFF.

This clonotype was observed at least ten times. The chain is built from TRBV5-1 and TRBJ1-4, with 10 bases matching TRBD1. The J segment lost 6 bases and the V segment lost 3 bases, leaving 5 bases of the junction unmatched. Germline CDR1 reads SGHRS; CDR2 reads YFSETQ. The CDR3 totals 15 residues. For the CDR3, the DNA is TGCGCCAGCAGCTCCCAGACAGGGGGCGATGAAAAACTGTTTTTT. It encodes CASSSQTGGDEKLFF.

This clonotype was recorded at least ten times. The chain recombines TRBV2 with TRBJ1-5; D not certain. The germline gives CDR1 SNHLY, CDR2 FYNNEI. This CDR3 is 12 amino acids long. The germline V and J ends were trimmed by 5 bases and 0 bases, with 2 bases remaining between them. The CDR3: CASSFSNQPQHF. CDR3 nucleotides: TGTGCCAGCAGTTTTAGCAATCAGCCCCAGCATTTT.

This clonotype was recorded at least ten times. V gene TRBV29-1 combines with J gene TRBJ1-1; the match to TRBD1 covers 11 bases. CDR1 and CDR2 (germline): SQVTM, ANQGSEA. The CDR3 is made up of 13 amino acids. V trimming: 6 bases; J trimming: 11 bases; junction bases outside the gene matches: 11. CDR3 amino acids: CSVPAGTGGVAFF. The CDR3 bases are TGCAGCGTACCCGCCGGGACAGGGGGGGTCGCTTTCTTT.

This clonotype was found many times. The V and J genes are TRBV5-6 and TRBJ1-1; D is perhaps TRBD1 (5 bases). Germline CDR1 SGHDT, CDR2 YYEEEE. Trimming cost V 4 bases and J 4 bases, with 17 bases left between them. The CDR3 has 15 amino acids. CDR3 nucleotide sequence: TGTGCCAGCAGCCCAAGGACACCCCTGTCCACTGAAGCTTTCTTT. The encoded protein is CASSPRTPLSTEAFF.

This clonotype was found many times. The chain couples TRBV29-1 to TRBJ2-4; TRBD1 or TRBD2 may be the D gene (6 bases each). CDR1 SQVTM and CDR2 ANQGSEA come from the germline V gene. V lost 0 bases to trimming and J lost 2 bases, with 17 bases between them. The CDR3 extends over 17 amino acids. The CDR3 DNA is TGCAGCGTTGAAGATTCCCTTGACAGGACTACCAAAAACATTCAGTACTTC. Encoded protein: CSVEDSLDRTTKNIQYF.

The chain employs TRBV7-2 and TRBJ2-7; TRBD2 matches at 9 bases. The CDR3 covers 13 residues. Trimming took 4 bases from V and 6 from J; bases not matched to a gene: 4. Germline lookup yields CDR1 SGHTA and CDR2 FQGNSA. The CDR3 region has the DNA TGTGCCAGCAGCTACGCGGGGGGGCGCGAGCAGTACTTC. Protein sequence: CASSYAGGREQYF.

This rearrangement joins TRBV7-3 to TRBJ2-1; D may be TRBD2 (7 bases). CDR1 and CDR2 from the germline V gene are SGHTA and FQGTGA. This CDR3 is built from 15 residues. Trimming took 4 bases from V and 9 from J, leaving 19 bases between them. The CDR3 nucleotides read TGTGCCAGCAGCTGGGGAGGGGGTAGGGTTAGTGAGCAGTTCTTC. Protein sequence: CASSWGGGRVSEQFF.

This clonotype occurred a few times. This sequence joins TRBV29-1 and TRBJ1-1, with TRBD1 matching 7 bases. The ends lost 8 bases at V and 1 base at J; junction bases unmatched: 10. CDR3 length equals 14 residues. Germline CDR1 and CDR2: SQVTM and ANQGSEA. CDR3: CSSTRGGANTEAFF. The CDR3 DNA follows: TGCAGCTCAACAAGAGGGGGCGCGAACACTGAAGCTTTCTTT.

This clonotype was seen ten or more times. This chain uses TRBV12-3 or TRBV12-4 with TRBJ1-1; D gene uncertain. Trimming stripped 2 bases from V and 2 bases from J, with 9 bases between. This CDR3 region has 14 residues. The CDR3 loop reads CASSLSGLNTEAFF. CDR3 DNA sequence: TGTGCCAGCAGTTTATCGGGATTAAACACTGAAGCTTTCTTT.

This clonotype occurred many times. CDR3 nucleotides: TGTGCCAGCAGCTTAGCCTCCTACGAGCAGTACTTC. Its protein product is CASSLASYEQYF. The rearrangement joins TRBV11-2 to TRBJ2-7; D uncertain. CDR1 SGHAT and CDR2 FQNNGV come from the germline V gene. V was clipped by 1 base and J by 0 bases, with 1 base between them. This CDR3 spans 12 amino acids. The full variable domain, rest sourced from reference TRBV11-2 and TRBJ2-7, is EAGVAQSPRYKIIEKRQSVAFWCNPISGHATLYWYQQILGQGPKLLIQFQNNGVVDDSQLPKDRFSAERLKGVDSTLKIQPAKLEDSAVYLCASSLASYEQYFGPGTRLTVT.

V usage is TRBV19 and J usage is TRBJ1-5; TRBD1 matches at 8 bases. The J segment lost 7 bases and the V segment lost 9 bases, leaving 11 bases of the junction unmatched. Germline assignment: CDR1 LNHDA and CDR2 SQIVND (reference sequence). The CDR3 covers 14 residues. The DNA for the CDR3 is TGTGCCAGCACCGGGACAGGAGGGAGGCAGCCCCAGCATTTT. As protein: CASTGTGGRQPQHF.

This clonotype was found many times. The V and J genes are TRBV18 and TRBJ1-2; the match to TRBD1 covers 7 bases. Losses at the gene ends were 4 bases for V and 4 bases for J; bases not matched to a gene: 9. This CDR3 region has 15 residues. Germline assignment: CDR1 KGHSH and CDR2 LQKENI. CDR3 nucleotide sequence: TGTGCCAGCTCACAACAACCGGGACAGAGCTATGGCTACACCTTC. It codes for CASSQQPGQSYGYTF. Looking up the rest from reference TRBV18 and TRBJ1-2 gives the full variable domain: NAGVMQNPRHLVRRRGQEARLRCSPMKGHSHVYWYRQLPEEGLKFMVYLQKENIIDESGMPKERFSAEFPKEGPSILRIQQVVRGDSAAYFCASSQQPGQSYGYTFGSGTRLTVV.